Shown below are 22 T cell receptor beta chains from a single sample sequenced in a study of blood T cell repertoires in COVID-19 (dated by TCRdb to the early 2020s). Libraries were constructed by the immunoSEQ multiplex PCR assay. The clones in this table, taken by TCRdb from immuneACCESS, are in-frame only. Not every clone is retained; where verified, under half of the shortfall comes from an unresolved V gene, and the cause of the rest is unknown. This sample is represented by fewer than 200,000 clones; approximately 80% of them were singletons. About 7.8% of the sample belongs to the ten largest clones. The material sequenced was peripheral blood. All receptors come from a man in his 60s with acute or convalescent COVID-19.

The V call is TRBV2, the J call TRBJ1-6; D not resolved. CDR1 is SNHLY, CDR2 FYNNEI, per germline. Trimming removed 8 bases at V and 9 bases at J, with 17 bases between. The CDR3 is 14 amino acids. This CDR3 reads CASSQGGRISPLHF. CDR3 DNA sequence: TGTGCCAGCTCTCAAGGAGGACGCATTTCACCCCTCCACTTT. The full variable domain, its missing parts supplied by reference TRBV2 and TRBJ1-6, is EPEVTQTPSHQVTQMGQEVILRCVPISNHLYFYWYRQILGQKVEFLVSFYNNEISEKSEIFDDQFSVERPDGSNFTLKIRSTKLEDSAMYFCASSQGGRISPLHFGNGTRLTVT.

CDR3 coding DNA: TGTGCCAGCAGGCTCGAGACAGGGCGCAATCAGCCCCAGCATTTT. It translates to CASRLETGRNQPQHF. The V gene is TRBV2, the J gene TRBJ1-5; 7 positions agree with TRBD1. The trim removed 6 bases at V and 2 bases at J, leaving 7 bases unmatched. CDR3 size: 15 residues. Germline loops: CDR1 SNHLY, CDR2 FYNNEI.

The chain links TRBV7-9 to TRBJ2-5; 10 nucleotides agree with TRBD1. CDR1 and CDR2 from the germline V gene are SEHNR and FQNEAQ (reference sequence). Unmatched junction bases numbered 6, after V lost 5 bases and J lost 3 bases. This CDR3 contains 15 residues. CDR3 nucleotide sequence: TGTGCCAGCAGCGTTTGGACAGGGGGGGAAGAGACCCAGTACTTC. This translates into CASSVWTGGEETQYF.

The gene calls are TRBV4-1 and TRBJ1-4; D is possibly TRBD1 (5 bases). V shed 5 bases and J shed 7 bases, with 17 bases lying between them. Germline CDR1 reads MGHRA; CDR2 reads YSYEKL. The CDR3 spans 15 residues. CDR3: CASSSLGGRVEKLFF. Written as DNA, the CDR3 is TGCGCCAGCAGCAGCTTGGGGGGGAGGGTTGAAAAACTGTTTTTT.

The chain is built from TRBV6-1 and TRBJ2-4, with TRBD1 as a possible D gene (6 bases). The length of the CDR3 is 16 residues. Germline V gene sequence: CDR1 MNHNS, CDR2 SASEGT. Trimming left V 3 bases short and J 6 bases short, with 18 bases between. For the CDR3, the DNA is TGTGCCAGCAGTGATCGCGGAGGCCAGGGGCGAAACATTCAGTACTTC. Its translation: CASSDRGGQGRNIQYF.

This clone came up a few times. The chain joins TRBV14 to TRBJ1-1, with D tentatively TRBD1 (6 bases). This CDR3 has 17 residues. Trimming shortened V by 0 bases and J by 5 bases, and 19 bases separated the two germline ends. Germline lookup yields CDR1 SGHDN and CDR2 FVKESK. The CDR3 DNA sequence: TGTGCCAGCAGCCAAGATCGTTGGGTAGGGGGATGGACTGAAGCTTTCTTT. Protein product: CASSQDRWVGGWTEAFF.

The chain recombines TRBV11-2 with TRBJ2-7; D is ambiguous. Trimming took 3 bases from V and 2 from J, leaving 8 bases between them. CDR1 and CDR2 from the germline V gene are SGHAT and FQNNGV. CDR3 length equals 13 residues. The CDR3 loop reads CASSLTPAYEQYF. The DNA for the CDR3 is TGTGCCAGCAGCTTGACTCCGGCCTACGAGCAGTACTTC.

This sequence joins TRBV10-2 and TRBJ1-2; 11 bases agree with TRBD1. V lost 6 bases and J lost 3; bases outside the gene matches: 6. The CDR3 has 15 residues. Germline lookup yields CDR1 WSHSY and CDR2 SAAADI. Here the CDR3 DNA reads TGCGCCAGCAGCGTGGGACAGGGGGGATACTATGGCTACACCTTC. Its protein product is CASSVGQGGYYGYTF.

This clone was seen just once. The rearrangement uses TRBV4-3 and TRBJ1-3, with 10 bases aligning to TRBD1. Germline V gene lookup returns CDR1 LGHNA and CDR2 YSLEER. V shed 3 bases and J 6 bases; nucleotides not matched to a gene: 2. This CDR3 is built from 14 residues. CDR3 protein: CASSHGTGANTIYF. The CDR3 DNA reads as TGCGCCAGCAGCCACGGGACAGGGGCAAACACCATATATTTT.

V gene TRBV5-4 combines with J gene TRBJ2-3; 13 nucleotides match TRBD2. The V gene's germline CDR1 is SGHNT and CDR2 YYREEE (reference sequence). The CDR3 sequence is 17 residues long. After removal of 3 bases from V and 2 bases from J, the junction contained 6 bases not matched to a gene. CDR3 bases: TGTGCCAGCAGCTATAAGACTAGCGGGGGGTACACAGATACGCAGTATTTT. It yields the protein CASSYKTSGGYTDTQYF.

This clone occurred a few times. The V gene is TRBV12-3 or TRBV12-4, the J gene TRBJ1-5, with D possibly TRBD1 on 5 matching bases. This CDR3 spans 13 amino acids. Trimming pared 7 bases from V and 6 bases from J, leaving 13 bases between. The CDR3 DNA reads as TGTGCCAGCAAGGAAGGGGCAGGTCAGCCCCAGCATTTT. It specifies CASKEGAGQPQHF.

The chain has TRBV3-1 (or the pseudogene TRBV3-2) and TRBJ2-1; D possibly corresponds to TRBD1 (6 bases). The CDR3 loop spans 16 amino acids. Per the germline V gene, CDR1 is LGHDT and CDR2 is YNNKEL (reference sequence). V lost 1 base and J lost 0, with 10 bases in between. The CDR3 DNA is TGTGCCAGCAGCCAAGGACAGGTCGGCTCCTACAATGAGCAGTTCTTC. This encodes CASSQGQVGSYNEQFF.

The CDR3 DNA reads TGTGCCACATCGACAGGGTCTGGAAACACCATATATTTT. Protein: CATSTGSGNTIYF. V and J are TRBV19 and TRBJ1-3, with 7 bases lining up with TRBD1. V was pared by 10 bases and J by 1 base, with 4 bases of the junction left unmatched. The CDR3 is 13 residues long. CDR1 LNHDA and CDR2 SQIVND come from the germline V gene (reference sequence).

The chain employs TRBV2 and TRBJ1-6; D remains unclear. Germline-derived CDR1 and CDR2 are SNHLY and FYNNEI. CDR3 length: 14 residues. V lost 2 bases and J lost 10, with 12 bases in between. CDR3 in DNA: TGTGCCAGCAGTGAATTGGAAACGGGATCACCCCTCCACTTT. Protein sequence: CASSELETGSPLHF. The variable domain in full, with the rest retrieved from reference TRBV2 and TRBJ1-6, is EPEVTQTPSHQVTQMGQEVILRCVPISNHLYFYWYRQILGQKVEFLVSFYNNEISEKSEIFDDQFSVERPDGSNFTLKIRSTKLEDSAMYFCASSELETGSPLHFGNGTRLTVT.

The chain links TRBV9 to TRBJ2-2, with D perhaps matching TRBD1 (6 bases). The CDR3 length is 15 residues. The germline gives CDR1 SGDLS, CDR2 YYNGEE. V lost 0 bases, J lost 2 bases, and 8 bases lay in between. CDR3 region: CASSVGGTNTGELFF. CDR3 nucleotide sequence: TGTGCCAGCAGCGTAGGTGGGACAAACACCGGGGAGCTGTTTTTT.

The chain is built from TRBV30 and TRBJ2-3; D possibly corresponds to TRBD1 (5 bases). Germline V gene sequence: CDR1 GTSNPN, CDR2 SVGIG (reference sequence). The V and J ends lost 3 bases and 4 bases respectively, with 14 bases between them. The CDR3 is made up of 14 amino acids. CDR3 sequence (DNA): TGTGCCTGGAGACCAGGGTTCGGAGCAGATACGCAGTATTTT. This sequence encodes CAWRPGFGADTQYF.

This CDR3 reads CASSQDSSRSGQPQHF. The CDR3 bases are TGCGCCAGCAGCCAAGACTCCTCCAGGTCCGGTCAGCCCCAGCATTTT. V usage is TRBV4-3 and J usage is TRBJ1-5, with D uncertain. Germline-derived CDR1 and CDR2 are LGHNA and YSLEER. V dropped 0 bases and J dropped 6 bases, with 15 bases sitting between them. There are 16 residues in the CDR3.

The CDR3 protein is CASSQAAGDGYTF. CDR3 nucleotide sequence: TGCGCCAGCAGCCAAGCGGCAGGGGACGGCTACACCTTC. This chain joins TRBV4-3 and TRBJ1-2; possible D gene TRBD1, 6 bases. CDR1 is LGHNA and CDR2 is YSLEER in the germline V gene. V lost 1 base, J lost 8 bases, and 11 bases lay in between. The CDR3 has 13 residues.

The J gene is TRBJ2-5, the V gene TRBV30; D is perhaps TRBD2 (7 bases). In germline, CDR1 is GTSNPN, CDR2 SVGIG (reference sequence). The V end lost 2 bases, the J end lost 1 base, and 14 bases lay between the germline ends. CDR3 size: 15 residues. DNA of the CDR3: TGTGCCTGGAGTATCGGGGGCGGGGGCCAAGAGACCCAGTACTTC. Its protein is CAWSIGGGGQETQYF.

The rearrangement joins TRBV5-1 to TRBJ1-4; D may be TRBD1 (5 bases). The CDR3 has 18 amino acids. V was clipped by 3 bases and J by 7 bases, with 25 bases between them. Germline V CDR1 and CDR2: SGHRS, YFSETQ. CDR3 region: CASSWGRMDGRAGEKLFF. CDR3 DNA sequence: TGCGCCAGCAGCTGGGGCCGGATGGATGGCCGGGCAGGTGAAAAACTGTTTTTT.

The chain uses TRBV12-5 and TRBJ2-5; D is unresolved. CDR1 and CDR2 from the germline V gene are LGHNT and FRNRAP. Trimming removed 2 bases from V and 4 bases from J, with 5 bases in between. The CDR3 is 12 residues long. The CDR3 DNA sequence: TGTGCTAGTGGTTTGATATCAGAGACCCAGTACTTC. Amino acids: CASGLISETQYF.

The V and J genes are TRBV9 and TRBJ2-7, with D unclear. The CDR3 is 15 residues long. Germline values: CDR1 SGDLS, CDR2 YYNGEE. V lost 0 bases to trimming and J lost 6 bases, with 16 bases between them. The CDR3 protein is CASSVGTVSPSEQYF. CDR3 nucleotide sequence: TGTGCCAGCAGCGTAGGTACCGTAAGCCCATCCGAGCAGTACTTC.